The clone carrying this T cell receptor (beta chain) has only one observation. Its antigen is unknown. The record originates from a study of OX40 agonist ivuxolimab in advanced cancers. Study-wide background: Patients' therapy was ivuxolimab, an antibody that acts as an agonist of OX40 (CD134). Cancers in dose escalation were hepatocellular, melanoma, renal cell and head and neck. Study-wide findings and caveats: At doses 0.1 to 3.0 mg/kg, CD4+ and CD8+ clones expanded. Expanded clones tended on average to be more numerous among CD8+ T cells than CD4+.

The V gene lost 2 bases and the J gene lost 2 bases, with 7 bases spanning the gap. The CDR3 contains 13 residues. Germline values: CDR1 KGHSH, CDR2 LQKENI. Assay used: immunoSEQ multiplex PCR; TCRdb lists only in-frame clones, some missing. The sample lists some 80,000 clones; 88% were seen once. The sequenced sample was CD4+ or CD8+ T cells sorted from blood, obtained in a trial of the OX40 agonist ivuxolimab. The chain joins TRBV18 to TRBJ2-7; D is uncertain. This TCR was recovered from an adult with an advanced solid tumor such as melanoma, head and neck, liver or kidney cancer. As DNA, the CDR3 is TGTGCCAGCTCACCAGCGAGGCCCTACGAGCAGTACTTC. It is translated as CASSPARPYEQYF. The complete variable domain, with remaining parts taken from reference TRBV18 and TRBJ2-7, reads NAGVMQNPRHLVRRRGQEARLRCSPMKGHSHVYWYRQLPEEGLKFMVYLQKENIIDESGMPKERFSAEFPKEGPSILRIQQVVRGDSAAYFCASSPARPYEQYFGPGTRLTVT.